The clone carrying this T cell receptor beta chain has just a few counts. The sample is drawn from a study of blood T cell repertoires in COVID-19. Study details: Spain, Italy and the United States supplied samples that represented acute and convalescent COVID-19. Sample material is recorded as cDNA or gDNA derived from T cells, B-cell-depleted T cells, or PBMCs.

V dropped 4 bases and J dropped 2 bases, with 12 bases sitting between them. This CDR3 has 14 residues. Germline CDR1 is MGHRA and CDR2 is YSYEKL. In the original workflow: Reference gene primer amplification in the assay estimated nucleated cell counts. The method was immunoSEQ multiplex PCR; TCRdb's version includes in-frame clones alone and lacks a portion of them. V, J and clone size are taken as reported in that table, and D and trimming were inferred from the DNA itself. The sample records roughly 75,000 clones, less than 90% being singletons. V usage is TRBV4-1 and J usage is TRBJ2-7; perhaps TRBD2 as D (5 bases). The sequence came from a man older than 75 in a cohort sampled during active COVID-19. Sequencing was carried out using peripheral blood. The CDR3 is CASSPQAGAYEQYF. The CDR3 nucleotides are TGCGCCAGCAGCCCACAAGCCGGGGCCTACGAGCAGTACTTC.